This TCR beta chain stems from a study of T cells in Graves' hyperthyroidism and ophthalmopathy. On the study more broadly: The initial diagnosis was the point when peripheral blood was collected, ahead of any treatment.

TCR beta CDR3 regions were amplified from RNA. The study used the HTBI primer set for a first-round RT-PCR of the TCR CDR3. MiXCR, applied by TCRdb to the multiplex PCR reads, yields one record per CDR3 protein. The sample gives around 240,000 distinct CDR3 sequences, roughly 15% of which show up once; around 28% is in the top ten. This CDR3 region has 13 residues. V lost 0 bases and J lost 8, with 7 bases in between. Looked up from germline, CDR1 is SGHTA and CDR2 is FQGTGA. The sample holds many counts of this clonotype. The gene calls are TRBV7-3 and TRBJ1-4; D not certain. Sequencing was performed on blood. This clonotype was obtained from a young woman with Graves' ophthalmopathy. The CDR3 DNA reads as TGTGCCAGCAGCTTAACGATGGGGGAAAAACTGTTTTTT. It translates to CASSLTMGEKLFF.